This passage covers 31 T cell receptor beta chains from one sample sequenced in a study of CD8 T cells in Susac syndrome. Reverse transcription of about 0.5 to 1 ug RNA was carried out with random hexamers. MiXCR, applied by TCRdb to the immunoSEQ multiplex PCR reads, yields one record per CDR3 protein. The repertoire consists of about 210,000 distinct CDR3 sequences, with about 95% occurring once and the leading ten covering 0.085% to 0.095%. The sequencing input was CD4+ T cells from PBMCs. The receptors stem from a human donor with multiple sclerosis.

The rearrangement links TRBV6-6 to TRBJ2-5, with D perhaps matching TRBD1 or TRBD2 (6 bases each). V shed 7 bases and J shed 3 bases, with 12 bases lying between them. Germline V gives CDR1 MNHNY, CDR2 SVGAGI (reference sequence). The CDR3 covers 13 residues. CDR3 region: CASTRGREETQYF. In nucleotides, the CDR3 is TGTGCCAGCACCCGGGGGCGGGAAGAGACCCAGTACTTC.

The count of this clonotype is one. The chain employs TRBV5-4 and TRBJ2-5; D unresolved. The CDR3 covers 12 residues. Germline-derived CDR1 and CDR2 are SGHNT and YYREEE (reference sequence). V was pared by 4 bases and J by 5 bases, with 9 bases between. CDR3 residues: CASSPVRETQYF. In DNA, the CDR3 is TGTGCCAGCAGCCCAGTCCGGGAGACCCAGTACTTC. The variable domain in full, with the rest retrieved from reference TRBV5-4 and TRBJ2-5, is ETGVTQSPTHLIKTRGQQVTLRCSSQSGHNTVSWYQQALGQGPQFIFQYYREEENGRGNFPPRFSGLQFPNYSSELNVNALELDDSALYLCASSPVRETQYFGPGTRLLVL.

The V and J genes are TRBV7-9 and TRBJ1-1; D remains ambiguous. V lost 1 base and J lost 2, with 8 bases in between. The CDR3 is 14 residues long. The germline V gene has CDR1 SEHNR and CDR2 FQNEAQ (reference sequence). The CDR3 here is CASSLGRENTEAFF. The CDR3 DNA reads as TGTGCCAGCAGCTTAGGTAGAGAAAACACTGAAGCTTTCTTT. Using reference TRBV7-9 and TRBJ1-1 for the parts outside the CDR3, the full variable domain is DTGVSQNPRHKITKRGQNVTFRCDPISEHNRLYWYRQTLGQGPEFLTYFQNEAQLEKSRLLSDRFSAERPKGSFSTLEIQRTEQGDSAMYLCASSLGRENTEAFFGQGTRLTVV.

This clonotype was seen only a few times. The chain joins TRBV11-2 to TRBJ2-7; D gene uncertain. Trimming took off 1 base at V and 5 bases at J, with 9 bases between the two ends. Germline loops: CDR1 SGHAT, CDR2 FQNNGV. The CDR3 covers 13 residues. This CDR3 reads CASSLVGQNEQYF. CDR3 coding DNA: TGTGCCAGCAGCTTAGTAGGCCAGAACGAGCAGTACTTC.

CDR3 sequence reads: CAASGLDPPGELFF. In nucleotides, the CDR3 is TGTGCCGCATCGGGACTAGACCCTCCCGGGGAGCTGTTTTTT. J is TRBJ2-2 and V is TRBV30; the match to TRBD2 covers 8 bases. There are 14 residues in the CDR3. The J segment lost 6 bases and the V segment lost 8 bases, leaving 11 bases of the junction unmatched. Germline V lookup: CDR1 GTSNPN, CDR2 SVGIG (reference sequence).

This chain's CDR3 is CASVRRDGGSDTQYF. Written as DNA, the CDR3 is TGTGCCAGCGTTAGAAGGGACGGAGGGTCCGATACGCAGTATTTT. The chain employs TRBV5-4 and TRBJ2-3; the D gene is possibly TRBD2 (6 bases). V gave up 7 bases and J gave up 6 bases, with 21 bases separating them. This CDR3 comprises 15 residues. Germline-derived CDR1 and CDR2 are SGHNT and YYREEE (reference sequence).

This clonotype was recorded once. The genes are TRBV20-1 and TRBJ2-1, with 8 bases that match TRBD2. With 8 bases clipped from V and 9 bases from J, the junction kept 15 bases outside the gene matches. Germline V lookup: CDR1 DFQATT, CDR2 SNEGSKA (reference sequence). There are 14 residues in the CDR3. CDR3 DNA sequence: TGCAGTCTACTTAGCGGGACCTACACGGGTGAGCAGTTCTTC. It specifies CSLLSGTYTGEQFF.

This sequence joins TRBV3-1 and TRBJ1-1; D remains ambiguous. Germline values: CDR1 LGHDT, CDR2 YNNKEL (reference sequence). The CDR3 contains 15 residues. Trimming removed 4 bases at V and 1 base at J, with 13 bases between. CDR3 residues: CASSPRRKGNTEAFF. The DNA of the CDR3 is TGTGCCAGCAGCCCACGGCGGAAGGGGAACACTGAAGCTTTCTTT.

The chain links TRBV29-1 to TRBJ2-1; TRBD2 aligns across 15 bases. The J segment lost 7 bases and the V segment lost 6 bases, leaving 7 bases of the junction unmatched. From germline, CDR1 is SQVTM and CDR2 ANQGSEA. The CDR3 covers 15 residues. Written as DNA, the CDR3 is TGCAGCGTCTCACGGACTAGCGGGAGGGGTAATGAGCAGTTCTTC. It encodes CSVSRTSGRGNEQFF.

The chain has TRBV20-1 and TRBJ1-2; the D is unclear. The V gene's germline CDR1 is DFQATT and CDR2 SNEGSKA (reference sequence). The ends were cut back, 4 bases at V and 6 bases at J, with 12 bases in the middle. This CDR3 is 12 amino acids long. The CDR3 reads CSATQPPHGYTF. The CDR3 DNA is TGCAGTGCTACCCAGCCACCCCATGGCTACACCTTC.

The chain links TRBV29-1 to TRBJ1-2; D gene uncertain. The V gene's germline CDR1 is SQVTM and CDR2 ANQGSEA. The CDR3 is 9 residues long. Trimming removed 3 bases at V and 10 bases at J, with 6 bases between. CDR3 coding DNA: TGCAGCGTTGATGGCGACTACACCTTC. As protein: CSVDGDYTF.

The chain recombines TRBV15 with TRBJ2-3; D possibly corresponds to TRBD2 (6 bases). Germline V CDR1 and CDR2: LNHNV, YYDKDF (reference sequence). The CDR3 loop spans 15 amino acids. V was cut by 5 bases and J by 5 bases, with 17 bases left in between. This CDR3 reads CATSGRLETRDTQYF. The CDR3 DNA reads as TGTGCCACCAGCGGAAGACTAGAAACACGAGATACGCAGTATTTT.

The rearrangement links TRBV7-2 to TRBJ2-5; 10 nucleotides match TRBD1. V lost 6 bases to trimming and J lost 4 bases; unmatched junction nucleotides: 8. CDR1 and CDR2 (germline): SGHTA, FQGNSA. The CDR3 contains 15 residues. The DNA of the CDR3 is TGTGCCAGCAGAGCAGACAGGGGGCCATTAGAGACCCAGTACTTC. Translating gives CASRADRGPLETQYF.

A word on this clonotype: The CDR3 ends on some other residue instead of the conserved phenylalanine or tryptophan, so this is likely a read error. V gene TRBV25-1 combines with J gene TRBJ2-5, with D possibly being TRBD1 (6 bases). CDR1 MGHDK and CDR2 SYGVNS come from the germline V gene. With 6 bases removed from V and 6 bases from J, the gap between germline ends came to 14 bases. This CDR3 has 13 residues. For the CDR3, the DNA is TGTGCCAGCAGGACGGGACACATGAAGACCCAGTACTCC. This encodes CASRTGHMKTQYS.

This sequence joins TRBV7-9 and TRBJ2-1, with 8 bases aligning to TRBD2. CDR1 and CDR2 from the germline V gene are SEHNR and FQNEAQ (reference sequence). This CDR3 comprises 13 residues. V lost 0 bases, J lost 13 bases, and 5 bases stayed unmatched. The CDR3 DNA is TGTGCCAGCAGCTTAGCCGCGGGACTAGATCAGTTCTTC. Its protein is CASSLAAGLDQFF.

The V call is TRBV5-1, the J call TRBJ2-1; 11 nucleotides line up with TRBD2. The junction had 14 bases not matched to a gene; V was cut back by 4 bases and J by 8 bases. Germline values: CDR1 SGHRS, CDR2 YFSETQ. The CDR3 consists of 17 residues. As DNA, the CDR3 is TGCGCCAGCAGCCACGGAACGCGACTAGCGGGAAGGTATGAGCAGTTCTTC. Its translation: CASSHGTRLAGRYEQFF. Variable domain in full (rest from reference TRBV5-1 and TRBJ2-1): KAGVTQTPRYLIKTRGQQVTLSCSPISGHRSVSWYQQTPGQGLQFLFEYFSETQRNKGNFPGRFSGRQFSNSRSEMNVSTLELGDSALYLCASSHGTRLAGRYEQFFGPGTRLTVL.

The chain carries TRBV20-1 and TRBJ1-5; D is uncertain. Germline V lookup: CDR1 DFQATT, CDR2 SNEGSKA (reference sequence). Trimming stripped 6 bases from V and 2 bases from J, with 14 bases between. The CDR3 is 14 residues long. The CDR3 region has the DNA TGCAGTGCGAGGACGGTTAATGGCAATCAGCCCCAGCATTTT. Amino acid sequence: CSARTVNGNQPQHF.

The chain is built from TRBV5-1 and TRBJ2-7; the match to TRBD2 covers 8 bases. The CDR3 consists of 15 residues. The V gene end was trimmed by 2 bases and the J gene end by 2 bases; junction bases not matched to a gene: 6. Germline V gene lookup returns CDR1 SGHRS and CDR2 YFSETQ. The CDR3, as DNA: TGCGCCAGCAGCTTTTGGAGCGGGGGAACCTACGAGCAGTACTTC. It yields the protein CASSFWSGGTYEQYF.

This sequence joins TRBV14 and TRBJ2-7; 7 bases map to TRBD1. The CDR3 covers 16 residues. V was pared by 0 bases and J by 3 bases, with 8 bases of the junction left unmatched. Germline lookup yields CDR1 SGHDN and CDR2 FVKESK. CDR3: CASSQESTGFFYEQYF. CDR3 coding DNA: TGTGCCAGCAGCCAAGAGTCGACAGGGTTTTTCTACGAGCAGTACTTC. Based on the CDR3 plus reference TRBV14 and TRBJ2-7, the full variable domain is EAGVTQFPSHSVIEKGQTVTLRCDPISGHDNLYWYRRVMGKEIKFLLHFVKESKQDESGMPNNRFLAERTGGTYSTLKVQPAELEDSGVYFCASSQESTGFFYEQYFGPGTRLTVT.

CDR3 in DNA: TGTGCCAGCAGCCAGGGGGCCTCTCTTGATACGCAGTATTTT. This codes for CASSQGASLDTQYF. The rearrangement joins TRBV9 to TRBJ2-3, with 8 bases that match TRBD1. The germline CDR1 and CDR2 sequences are SGDLS and YYNGEE. Losses at the gene ends were 4 bases for V and 6 bases for J; bases not matched to a gene: 7. There are 14 residues in the CDR3.

The chain carries TRBV7-9 and TRBJ1-2, with 7 bases identical to TRBD1. The CDR3 covers 13 residues. The germline CDR1 and CDR2 sequences are SEHNR and FQNEAQ (reference sequence). With V trimmed by 3 bases and J by 8 bases, 6 bases remained unmatched. The chain's CDR3 is CASSFGTALGYTF. In DNA, the CDR3 is TGTGCCAGCAGCTTTGGGACAGCTCTAGGCTACACCTTC.

V gene TRBV7-9 combines with J gene TRBJ2-3; 12 bases map to TRBD2. Germline V gene lookup returns CDR1 SEHNR and CDR2 FQNEAQ (reference sequence). CDR3 length: 16 residues. With 5 bases clipped from V and 1 base from J, the junction kept 4 bases outside the gene matches. The CDR3 here is CASSRTSGARTDTQYF. The DNA of the CDR3 is TGTGCCAGCAGCCGGACTAGCGGGGCCCGCACAGATACGCAGTATTTT.

The gene calls are TRBV7-3 and TRBJ1-1; TRBD1 might be the D (5 bases). With 1 base removed from V and 2 bases from J, the gap between germline ends came to 11 bases. This CDR3 has 15 amino acids. The germline V gene has CDR1 SGHTA and CDR2 FQGTGA. As DNA, the CDR3 is TGTGCCAGCAGCTTAAGTGTCCAGGGCAACACTGAAGCTTTCTTT. This gives the protein CASSLSVQGNTEAFF. The full variable domain, in which reference TRBV7-3 and TRBJ1-1 provide the parts outside the CDR3, is GAGVSQTPSNKVTEKGKYVELRCDPISGHTALYWYRQSLGQGPEFLIYFQGTGAADDSGLPNDRFFAVRPEGSVSTLKIQRTERGDSAVYLCASSLSVQGNTEAFFGQGTRLTVV.

The V and J genes are TRBV12-3 or TRBV12-4 and TRBJ2-7; D perhaps matches TRBD2 (6 bases). Between the trimmed V and J ends, which lost 0 bases and 0 bases, there was a span of 6 bases. This CDR3 is built from 14 residues. Here the CDR3 reads CASSLAGGSYEQYF. The CDR3 region has the DNA TGTGCCAGCAGTTTAGCGGGGGGCTCCTACGAGCAGTACTTC.

J is TRBJ2-1 and V is TRBV14; no clear D. The CDR3 is made up of 14 amino acids. V dropped 2 bases and J dropped 6 bases, with 11 bases sitting between them. Germline assignment: CDR1 SGHDN and CDR2 FVKESK. The DNA of the CDR3 is TGTGCCAGCAGCCAATCCTACCTCTTCAATGAGCAGTTCTTC. Amino acid sequence: CASSQSYLFNEQFF.

The rearrangement links TRBV27 to TRBJ1-4; 7 bases agree with TRBD1. Germline V gene data show CDR1 as MNHEY and CDR2 as SMNVEV (reference sequence). CDR3 size: 16 residues. V was clipped by 4 bases and J by 7 bases; unmatched bases: 12. The CDR3 coding sequence is TGTGCCAGCAGTTCCCGTTTGAGGGGGCCTGGTGAAAAACTGTTTTTT. This gives the protein CASSSRLRGPGEKLFF.

J is TRBJ2-1 and V is TRBV11-2, with TRBD2 identical over 11 bases. This CDR3 contains 21 residues. V dropped 2 bases and J dropped 7; count of bases not matched to a gene: 22. Germline V gene sequence: CDR1 SGHAT, CDR2 FQNNGV. The CDR3: CASSLRGLADFGAIVGNEQFF. The DNA for the CDR3 is TGTGCCAGCAGCTTAAGGGGACTAGCGGATTTTGGTGCGATTGTGGGGAATGAGCAGTTCTTC.

As regards this clonotype: At one end the junction does not follow the germline gene, possibly because of a read error. The gene calls are TRBV20-1 and TRBJ2-5; 9 bases are a match to TRBD2. Germline V lookup: CDR1 DFQATT, CDR2 SNEGSKA (reference sequence). This CDR3 has 14 residues. The CDR3 DNA sequence: TGCAGTGCTACCCCGAGGCTGCGGGAGGGCGCTTTGCACTTC. Its protein is CSATPRLREGALHF.

The chain joins TRBV7-9 to TRBJ2-5; TRBD2 aligns across 10 bases. Germline V lookup: CDR1 SEHNR, CDR2 FQNEAQ (reference sequence). The J segment lost 7 bases and the V segment lost 5 bases, leaving 13 bases of the junction unmatched. The CDR3 spans 16 residues. CDR3 sequence (DNA): TGTGCCAGCAGCCCCCACCAGCGGGAGGGCTTGGGGACCCAGTACTTC. It specifies CASSPHQREGLGTQYF.

The chain couples TRBV20-1 to TRBJ2-5; D gene unclear. The germline CDR1 and CDR2 sequences are DFQATT and SNEGSKA (reference sequence). V was pared by 1 base and J by 5 bases, with 2 bases between. This CDR3 has 10 amino acids. The CDR3 nucleotides are TGCAGTGCTAGAGCCGAGACCCAGTACTTC. This sequence encodes CSARAETQYF.

J is TRBJ1-1 and V is TRBV7-9; 8 positions match TRBD1. The CDR3 is 16 amino acids. Germline trimming cut 7 bases from V and 6 bases from J; bases unmatched to any gene: 16. Germline CDR1 and CDR2: SEHNR and FQNEAQ (reference sequence). The chain's CDR3 is CASTKTGQGVSAEAFF. The CDR3 nucleotides are TGTGCCAGCACCAAAACCGGACAGGGAGTTTCTGCTGAAGCTTTCTTT.